This T cell receptor beta chain emerged from a study of cytomegalovirus exposure and HLA in healthy donors. Overall study: An early release of data contained around 80 million unique TCRs, which came from HLA-typed donors.

Whole-study results and caveats: Cytomegalovirus-associated status was assigned to 150 or so TCR beta chains. A previous analysis found most TCR beta V segments productive roughly 90% or roughly 30% of the time.

Germline V gives CDR1 GTSNPN, CDR2 SVGIG (reference sequence). V shed 2 bases and J 10 bases; nucleotides not matched to a gene: 10. The CDR3 extends over 13 amino acids. PCR used 60 Vbeta primers and 13 Jbeta primers. The data were produced by immunoSEQ multiplex PCR, yet TCRdb's version contains in-frame clones alone and is incomplete. The sample carries over 95,000 clones, more than 75% recorded once. Worth noting for this clone: The antigen is unknown.

Sequencing input: PBMCs. The clonotype was recovered from a woman aged 40 to 50 in good health and CMV-seropositive. The V and J genes are TRBV30 and TRBJ1-1, with 7 nucleotides matching TRBD1. The CDR3 spells CAWSRGQYIGAFF. The CDR3 coding sequence is TGTGCCTGGAGTCGGGGACAGTATATAGGAGCTTTCTTT.